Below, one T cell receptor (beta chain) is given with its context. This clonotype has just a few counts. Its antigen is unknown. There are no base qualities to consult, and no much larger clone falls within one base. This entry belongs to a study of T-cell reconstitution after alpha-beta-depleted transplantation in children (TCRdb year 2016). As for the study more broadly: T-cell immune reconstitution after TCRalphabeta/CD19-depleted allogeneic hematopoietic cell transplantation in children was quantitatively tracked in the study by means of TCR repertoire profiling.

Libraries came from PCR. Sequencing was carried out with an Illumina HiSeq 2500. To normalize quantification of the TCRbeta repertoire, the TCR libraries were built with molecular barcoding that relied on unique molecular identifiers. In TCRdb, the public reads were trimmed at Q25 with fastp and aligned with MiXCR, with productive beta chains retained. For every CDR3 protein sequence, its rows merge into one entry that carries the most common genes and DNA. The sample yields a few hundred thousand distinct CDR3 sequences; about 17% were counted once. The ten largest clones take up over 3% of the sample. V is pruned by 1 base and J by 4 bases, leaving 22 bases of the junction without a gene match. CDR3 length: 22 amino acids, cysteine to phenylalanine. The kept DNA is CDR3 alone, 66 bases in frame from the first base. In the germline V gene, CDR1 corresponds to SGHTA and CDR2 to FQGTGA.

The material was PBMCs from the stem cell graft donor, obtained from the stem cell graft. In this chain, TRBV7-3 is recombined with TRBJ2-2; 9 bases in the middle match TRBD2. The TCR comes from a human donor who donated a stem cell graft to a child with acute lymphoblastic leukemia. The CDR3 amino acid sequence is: CASSLNRASGNSIRRGTGELFF. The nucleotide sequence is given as TGTGCCAGCAGCTTAAATAGGGCTAGCGGGAATTCTATTCGACGAGGCACCGGGGAGCTGTTTTTT.